A selection of T cell receptor beta chains follows, all from one sample in a study of cytomegalovirus exposure and HLA in healthy donors. Sequencing was performed with immunoSEQ multiplex PCR; in TCRdb, only in-frame clones are kept and a portion is missing. The data contain approximately 150,000 clones, around nine tenths of them singletons. Sequencing was done on a sample of PBMCs. The source of these receptors is a woman in her twenties or thirties in good health and CMV-seronegative. The CDR3 runs from the conserved cysteine through the conserved F or W. The D gene is left open where the match is weak. Some rows have no size entry. The others give once, few or many, or a class for an expanded clone.

v_gene	j_gene	abundance	d_gene	CDR3aa	CDR3nt
TRBV7-8	TRBJ2-1	-	TRBD2	CASSPPRTSGGGNEQFF	TGTGCCAGCAGCCCCCCAAGGACTAGCGGGGGTGGGAATGAGCAGTTCTTC
TRBV5-1	TRBJ1-1	-	-	CASRSTGSNTEAFF	TGCGCCAGCAGATCAACAGGGTCGAACACTGAAGCTTTCTTT
TRBV5-4	TRBJ2-4	-	TRBD1	CASSVNPWDSWDIQYF	TGTGCCAGCAGCGTAAACCCCTGGGACAGTTGGGACATTCAGTACTTC
TRBV13	TRBJ1-4	-	-	CASSLGLGAHATNEKLFF	TGTGCCAGCAGCTTAGGTCTGGGGGCGCACGCAACTAATGAAAAACTGTTTTTT
TRBV29-1	TRBJ2-5	-	TRBD1	CSARPRTGNQETQYF	TGCAGCGCTCGACCTAGGACAGGGAACCAAGAGACCCAGTACTTC
TRBV7-8	TRBJ2-5	-	TRBD2	CASSLVFRGGRRETQYF	TGTGCCAGCAGCTTAGTATTCCGGGGGGGCCGTCGAGAGACCCAGTACTTC
TRBV19	TRBJ2-7	-	-	CASSAGHMSSYEQYF	TGTGCCAGTAGTGCAGGACACATGAGCTCCTACGAGCAGTACTTC
TRBV19	TRBJ1-1	-	-	CATATGNTEAFF	TGTGCCACCGCGACTGGGAACACTGAAGCTTTCTTT
TRBV5-1	TRBJ1-1	-	-	CASSPFPQISEAFF	TGCGCCAGCAGCCCTTTTCCGCAGATAAGTGAAGCTTTCTTT
TRBV18	TRBJ2-7	once	-	CASSLLSPPQGMNNEQYF	TGTGCCAGCTCACTACTCTCCCCCCCCCAGGGGATGAACAACGAGCAGTACTTC
TRBV18	TRBJ2-2	-	TRBD2	CASSPPPSGGLNTGELFF	TGTGCCAGCTCACCACCCCCTAGCGGGGGGCTGAACACCGGGGAGCTGTTTTTT
TRBV7-6	TRBJ1-2	-	TRBD1	CASSLGTANYGYTF	TGTGCCAGCAGCTTGGGGACAGCTAACTATGGCTACACCTTC
TRBV5-6	TRBJ1-2	-	-	CASSLSGYGYTF	TGTGCCAGCAGTCTATCTGGCTATGGCTACACCTTC
TRBV5-6	TRBJ1-6	-	TRBD1	CASKTGSNSPLHF	TGTGCCAGCAAGACAGGGTCGAATTCACCCCTCCACTTT
TRBV6-5	TRBJ2-5	-	-	CASSPDTGKEETQYF	TGTGCCAGCAGTCCCGATACAGGGAAAGAAGAGACCCAGTACTTC
TRBV7-6	TRBJ2-3	-	-	CASSPGPGGPDTQYF	TGTGCCAGCAGTCCTGGCCCCGGAGGCCCAGATACGCAGTATTTT
TRBV9	TRBJ2-2	-	-	CASSNPYTTGELFF	TGTGCCAGCAGCAACCCTTACACCACCGGGGAGCTGTTTTTT
TRBV30	TRBJ2-5	-	TRBD1	CAVTGGETQYF	TGTGCCGTAACAGGGGGCGAGACCCAGTACTTC
TRBV2	TRBJ2-1	-	TRBD2	CASSTGLANNEQFF	TGTGCCAGCAGTACTGGACTAGCGAACAATGAGCAGTTCTTC
TRBV2	TRBJ2-3	-	TRBD2	CASSGPGTTASDTQYF	TGTGCCAGCAGTGGTCCGGGGACTACCGCCTCAGATACGCAGTATTTT
TRBV20-1	TRBJ1-2	-	-	CSALQGPGYTF	TGCAGTGCTCTACAGGGTCCTGGCTACACCTTC
TRBV25-1	TRBJ2-3	-	-	CASSSGHSTDTQYF	TGTGCCAGCAGTTCCGGACACAGCACAGATACGCAGTATTTT
TRBV9	TRBJ2-3	-	-	CASSPLGGLSTDTQYF	TGTGCCAGCAGCCCCCTAGGGGGACTAAGCACAGATACGCAGTATTTT
TRBV4-2	TRBJ2-3	-	-	CASSQGFDREVPDTQYF	TGTGCCAGCAGCCAAGGTTTCGACAGGGAGGTTCCAGATACGCAGTATTTT
TRBV18	TRBJ2-3	-	TRBD2	CASSPPLAGIPGDTQYF	TGTGCCAGCTCACCACCCCTAGCGGGGATCCCCGGAGATACGCAGTATTTT
TRBV29-1	TRBJ1-2	-	-	CSVGGQGGGYTF	TGCAGCGTTGGAGGCCAGGGAGGCGGCTACACCTTC
TRBV29-1	TRBJ2-5	-	-	CSATAGAGETQYF	TGCAGCGCCACCGCGGGGGCGGGGGAGACCCAGTACTTC
TRBV4-1	TRBJ1-6	-	-	CASSQAADRQTSPLHF	TGCGCCAGCAGCCAAGCCGCCGACAGACAAACTTCACCCCTCCACTTT
TRBV27	TRBJ1-3	-	-	CASSAGLSGNTIYF	TGTGCCAGCAGCGCAGGGCTCTCTGGAAACACCATATATTTT
TRBV4-3	TRBJ1-2	-	-	CASSQDVRHHLWGYTF	TGCGCCAGCAGCCAAGATGTCAGACACCACCTCTGGGGCTACACCTTC
TRBV19	TRBJ2-7	once	TRBD1	CASSILGQGISEQYF	TGTGCCAGTAGTATCTTAGGACAGGGCATAAGCGAGCAGTACTTC
TRBV19	TRBJ1-4	-	-	CASSVPMPVLNEKLFF	TGTGCCAGTAGTGTACCTATGCCGGTTCTTAATGAAAAACTGTTTTTT
TRBV7-6	TRBJ1-3	-	-	CASSLGPLKPQGNTIYF	TGTGCCAGCAGCTTGGGCCCTTTAAAGCCCCAAGGAAACACCATATATTTT
TRBV14	TRBJ1-2	-	-	CASSFIRGVNYGYTF	TGTGCCAGCAGCTTTATCAGGGGCGTTAACTATGGCTACACCTTC
TRBV19	TRBJ1-1	-	-	CASSIGGGSGTEAFF	TGTGCCAGTAGTATAGGTGGCGGTTCGGGGACTGAAGCTTTCTTT
TRBV27	TRBJ1-2	-	-	CASSSGPNYGYTF	TGTGCCAGCAGTAGCGGGCCTAACTATGGCTACACCTTC
TRBV9	TRBJ1-1	-	-	CASSVGTGTEAFF	TGTGCCAGCAGCGTAGGAACGGGTACTGAAGCTTTCTTT
TRBV10-2	TRBJ2-7	-	TRBD2	CASSDVGGGSSYEQYF	TGCGCCAGCAGTGATGTTGGCGGGGGTTCATCCTACGAGCAGTACTTC
TRBV30	TRBJ1-2	-	TRBD1	CAWDSGGVYGYTF	TGTGCCTGGGACTCAGGGGGCGTCTATGGCTACACCTTC
TRBV19	TRBJ1-1	-	TRBD1	CASSDDRGLNTEAFF	TGTGCCAGTAGTGACGACAGGGGTTTGAACACTGAAGCTTTCTTT
TRBV2	TRBJ2-7	few	-	CASTTFPSQGSYEQYF	TGTGCCAGCACCACATTTCCAAGCCAGGGCTCCTACGAGCAGTACTTC
TRBV10-3	TRBJ2-3	-	-	CAIGPVRGVSTDTQYF	TGTGCCATCGGGCCTGTCCGGGGAGTGAGCACAGATACGCAGTATTTT
TRBV7-9	TRBJ1-2	-	-	CASSLGAPSTVYGYTF	TGTGCCAGCAGCTTAGGGGCCCCCTCAACGGTCTATGGCTACACCTTC
TRBV29-1	TRBJ2-7	-	-	CSVRLEGYEQYF	TGCAGCGTCAGGTTGGAGGGCTACGAGCAGTACTTC
TRBV5-4	TRBJ1-1	-	-	CASSFFGGMNTEAFF	TGTGCCAGCAGCTTTTTCGGGGGGATGAACACTGAAGCTTTCTTT
TRBV7-2	TRBJ2-7	-	TRBD2	CASSLGLAQYF	TGTGCCAGCAGCTTAGGACTAGCGCAGTACTTC
TRBV11-3	TRBJ1-6	-	-	CASSPRPPGEPRSPLHF	TGTGCCAGCAGCCCGAGACCGCCGGGAGAACCGAGGTCACCCCTCCACTTT
TRBV4-1	TRBJ1-1	-	-	CASSQVRMEGGAEAFF	TGCGCCAGCAGCCAAGTTCGGATGGAGGGGGGGGCTGAAGCTTTCTTT
TRBV30	TRBJ1-6	-	-	CAWSKAQVDNSPLHF	TGTGCCTGGAGTAAGGCACAGGTCGATAATTCACCCCTCCACTTT
TRBV6-1	TRBJ1-2	once	-	CASSEAESEGYTF	TGTGCCAGCAGTGAAGCTGAGAGCGAGGGCTACACCTTC
TRBV4-1	TRBJ1-1	few	-	CASSSRIGLDTEAFF	TGCGCCAGCAGTTCGAGGATCGGTCTCGACACTGAAGCTTTCTTT
TRBV21-1	TRBJ1-5	-	-	CASSFKWGGSNQPQHF	TGTGCCAGCAGCTTCAAATGGGGGGGTAGCAATCAGCCCCAGCATTTT
TRBV27	TRBJ2-5	-	-	CASSFSGSGGAEDETQYF	TGTGCCAGCAGTTTTTCCGGGAGTGGGGGGGCCGAGGACGAGACCCAGTACTTC
TRBV25-1	TRBJ2-2	-	TRBD2	CASSGGTSGGARELFF	TGTGCCAGCAGTGGAGGGACTAGCGGGGGGGCAAGGGAGCTGTTTTTT
TRBV11-2	TRBJ1-1	-	-	CASSLGSRATSGTEAFF	TGTGCCAGCAGCTTAGGGAGCCGCGCTACCTCGGGTACTGAAGCTTTCTTT
TRBV29-1	TRBJ2-6	once	-	CSADRHLSGANVLTF	TGCAGCGCAGACAGGCACCTCTCTGGGGCCAACGTCCTGACTTTC
TRBV7-9	TRBJ2-7	-	TRBD1	CASSLRRASGGYEQYF	TGTGCCAGCAGCTTAAGACGGGCTTCAGGGGGCTACGAGCAGTACTTC
TRBV6-1	TRBJ2-3	-	-	CASSPGTQSTDTQYF	TGTGCCAGCAGTCCCGGGACACAGAGCACAGATACGCAGTATTTT
TRBV5-1	TRBJ2-2	-	TRBD2	CASSYRLAGGSGELFF	TGCGCCAGCAGCTACAGACTAGCGGGGGGGTCCGGGGAGCTGTTTTTT
TRBV5-1	TRBJ1-4	-	-	CASSSLPQASNEKLFF	TGCGCCAGCAGCTCCTTACCGCAGGCATCCAACGAAAAACTGTTTTTT